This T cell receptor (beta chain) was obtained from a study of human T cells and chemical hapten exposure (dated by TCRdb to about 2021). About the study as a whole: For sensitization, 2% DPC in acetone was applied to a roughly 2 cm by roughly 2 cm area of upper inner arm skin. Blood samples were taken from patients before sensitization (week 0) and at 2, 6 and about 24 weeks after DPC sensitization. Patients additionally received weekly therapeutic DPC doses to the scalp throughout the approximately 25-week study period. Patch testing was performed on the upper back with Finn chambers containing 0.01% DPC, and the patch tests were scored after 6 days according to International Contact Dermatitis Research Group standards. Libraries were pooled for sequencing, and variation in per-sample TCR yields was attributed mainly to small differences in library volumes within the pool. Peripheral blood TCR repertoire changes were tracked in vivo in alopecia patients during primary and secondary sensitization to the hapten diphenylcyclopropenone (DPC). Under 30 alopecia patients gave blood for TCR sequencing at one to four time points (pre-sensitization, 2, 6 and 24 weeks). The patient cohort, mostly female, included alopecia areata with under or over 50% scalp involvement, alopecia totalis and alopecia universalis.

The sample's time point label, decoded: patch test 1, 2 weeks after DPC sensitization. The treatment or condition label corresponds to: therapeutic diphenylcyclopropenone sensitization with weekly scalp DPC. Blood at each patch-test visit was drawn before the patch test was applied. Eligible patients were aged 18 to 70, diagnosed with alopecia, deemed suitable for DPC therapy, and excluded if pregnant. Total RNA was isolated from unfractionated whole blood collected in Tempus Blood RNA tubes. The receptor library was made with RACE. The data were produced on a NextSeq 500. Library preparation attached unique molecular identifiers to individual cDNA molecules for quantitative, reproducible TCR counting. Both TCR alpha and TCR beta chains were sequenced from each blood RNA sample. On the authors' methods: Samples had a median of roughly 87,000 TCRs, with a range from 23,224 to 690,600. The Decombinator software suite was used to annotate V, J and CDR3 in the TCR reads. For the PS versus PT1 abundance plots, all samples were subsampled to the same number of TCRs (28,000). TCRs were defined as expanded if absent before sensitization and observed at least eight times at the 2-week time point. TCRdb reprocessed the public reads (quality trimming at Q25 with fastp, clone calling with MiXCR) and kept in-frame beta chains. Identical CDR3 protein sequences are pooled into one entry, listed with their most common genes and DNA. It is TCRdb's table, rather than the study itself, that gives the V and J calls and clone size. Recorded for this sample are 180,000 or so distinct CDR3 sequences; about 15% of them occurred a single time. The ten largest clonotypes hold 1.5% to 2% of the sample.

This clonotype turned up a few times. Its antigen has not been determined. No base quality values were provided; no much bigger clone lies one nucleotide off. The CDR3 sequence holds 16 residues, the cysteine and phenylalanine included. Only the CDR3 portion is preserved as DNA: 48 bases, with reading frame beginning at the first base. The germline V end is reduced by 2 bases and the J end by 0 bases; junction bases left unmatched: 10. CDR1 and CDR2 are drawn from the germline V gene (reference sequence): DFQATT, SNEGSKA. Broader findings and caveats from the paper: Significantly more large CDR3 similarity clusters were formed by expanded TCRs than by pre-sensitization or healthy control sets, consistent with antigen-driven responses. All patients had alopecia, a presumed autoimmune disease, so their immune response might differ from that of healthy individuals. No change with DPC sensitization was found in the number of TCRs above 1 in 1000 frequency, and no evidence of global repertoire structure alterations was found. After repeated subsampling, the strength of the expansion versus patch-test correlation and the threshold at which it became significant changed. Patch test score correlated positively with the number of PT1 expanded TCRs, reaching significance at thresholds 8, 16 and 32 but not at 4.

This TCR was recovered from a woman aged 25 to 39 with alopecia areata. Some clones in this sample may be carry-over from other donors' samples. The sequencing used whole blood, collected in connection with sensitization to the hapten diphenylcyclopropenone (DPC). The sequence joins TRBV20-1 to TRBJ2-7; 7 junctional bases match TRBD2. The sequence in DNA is TGCAGTGCTAGACGGTTACGGCGGGGGAGCTCCTACGAGCAGTACTTC. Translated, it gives CSARRLRRGSSYEQYF.